This T cell receptor (beta chain) was sequenced for a study of radiation and T cells in renal cell carcinoma. Study-level background: Nephrectomy followed 15 Gy stereotactic body radiation by 4 weeks.

Between the trimmed V and J ends, which lost 4 bases and 0 bases, there was a span of 10 bases. Germline loops: CDR1 MRHNA, CDR2 SNTAGT. This CDR3 spans 15 amino acids. Repertoires were generated with immunoSEQ multiplex PCR, while TCRdb's copy carries only in-frame clones and drops some. The profile covers about 50,000 clones, with 83% appearing a single time and roughly 30% taken by the ten largest. Time point indicated: baseline pretreatment blood. As to treatment: 15 Gy SBRT to primary tumor, nephrectomy 4 weeks later. The source material was blood, sampled from a patient whose treatment included radiotherapy and nephrectomy. The receptor's source is a woman in her 70s with renal cell carcinoma. This sequence joins TRBV6-4 and TRBJ2-1, with unresolved D. The CDR3 protein is CASSVRPSSYNEQFF. The CDR3 bases are TGTGCCAGCAGTGTTAGGCCCAGCTCCTACAATGAGCAGTTCTTC.